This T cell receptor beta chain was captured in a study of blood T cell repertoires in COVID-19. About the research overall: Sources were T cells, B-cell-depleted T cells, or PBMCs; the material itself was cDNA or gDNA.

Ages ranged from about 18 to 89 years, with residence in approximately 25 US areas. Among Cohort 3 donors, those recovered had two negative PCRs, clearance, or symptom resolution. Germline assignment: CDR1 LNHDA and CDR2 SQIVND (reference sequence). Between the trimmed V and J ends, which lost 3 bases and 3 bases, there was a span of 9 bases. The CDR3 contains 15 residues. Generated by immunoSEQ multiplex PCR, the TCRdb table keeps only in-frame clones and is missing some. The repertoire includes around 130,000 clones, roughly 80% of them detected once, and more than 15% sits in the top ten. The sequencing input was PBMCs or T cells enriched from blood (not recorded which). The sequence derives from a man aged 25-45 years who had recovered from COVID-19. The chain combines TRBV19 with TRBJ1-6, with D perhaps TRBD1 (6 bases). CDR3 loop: CASSIQGLYNSPLHF. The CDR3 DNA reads TGTGCCAGTAGTATTCAGGGGCTCTATAATTCACCCCTCCACTTT.